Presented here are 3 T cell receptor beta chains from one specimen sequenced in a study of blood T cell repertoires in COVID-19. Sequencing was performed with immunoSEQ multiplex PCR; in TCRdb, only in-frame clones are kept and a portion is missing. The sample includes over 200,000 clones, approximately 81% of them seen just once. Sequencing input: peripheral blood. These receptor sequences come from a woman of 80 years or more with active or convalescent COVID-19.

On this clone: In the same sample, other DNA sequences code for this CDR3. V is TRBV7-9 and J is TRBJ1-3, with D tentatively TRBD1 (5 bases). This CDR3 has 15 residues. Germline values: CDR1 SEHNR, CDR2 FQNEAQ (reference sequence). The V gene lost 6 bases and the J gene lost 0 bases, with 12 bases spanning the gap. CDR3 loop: CASSLQESSGNTIYF. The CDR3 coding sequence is TGTGCCAGCAGTCTACAGGAGAGCTCTGGAAACACCATATATTTT.

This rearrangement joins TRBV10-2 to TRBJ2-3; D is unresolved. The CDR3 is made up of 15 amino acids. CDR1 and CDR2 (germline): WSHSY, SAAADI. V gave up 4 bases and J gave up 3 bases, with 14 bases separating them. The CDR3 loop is CASSGKGRSTDTQYF. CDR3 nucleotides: TGCGCCAGCAGTGGAAAAGGCAGGTCGACAGATACGCAGTATTTT.

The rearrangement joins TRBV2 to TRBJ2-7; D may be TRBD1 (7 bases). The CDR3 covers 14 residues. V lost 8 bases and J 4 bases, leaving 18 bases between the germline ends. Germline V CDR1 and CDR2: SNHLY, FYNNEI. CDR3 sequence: CASGSRGEWYEQYF. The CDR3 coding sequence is TGTGCCAGCGGATCCAGGGGGGAATGGTACGAGCAGTACTTC.